Included here is one T cell receptor (beta chain) sequence, with context. Its antigen is currently unknown. Primed by a sample-barcoded 5' primer and a J-beta primer mix, a second PCR proceeded for roughly 6 to 12 cycles. TCRdb redid the calling of the 5' RACE reads with MiXCR, one entry per CDR3 protein. The sample contains about 1.4 million distinct CDR3 sequences, around 59% of which appear only once. The data stem from a study of blood T cells in healthy people across ages. For the study at large: About one barcoded beta molecule per two T cells came from capture by template switching. Notes on the study in general: Estimates drawn from one million T cells were deemed to understate diversity. Both naive CD4+ cell counts and diversity were greater in long-lived donors than in aged donors.

The CDR3 runs to 13 residues. Germline V gene data show CDR1 as MGHDK and CDR2 as SYGVNS. V lost 8 bases and J 5 bases, leaving 16 bases between the germline ends. The clonotype was recovered from a man aged 18 to 30 in good health. The chain carries TRBV25-1 and TRBJ2-7, with D maybe TRBD2 (6 bases). Sequencing was done on a sample of blood. DNA of the CDR3: TGTGCCAGCCATAAAGGAGGGAATAACGAGCAGTACTTC. This translates into CASHKGGNNEQYF.